Described below is a single T cell receptor (beta chain) sequence and its context. Assay used: immunoSEQ multiplex PCR; TCRdb lists only in-frame clones, some missing. This table holds some 64,000 clones, about nine tenths found once. The CDR3 is made up of 15 amino acids. Germline CDR1 reads SGHNT; CDR2 reads YYREEE (reference sequence). The ends lost 2 bases at V and 2 bases at J; junction bases unmatched: 5. This specimen belongs to a study of T cells in localized non-small cell lung cancer. The sample here was peripheral blood, taken before any cancer treatment. The V and J genes are TRBV5-4 and TRBJ2-7; 9 bases line up with TRBD2. This clonotype was obtained from a woman aged 40 to 75 with stage I lung adenocarcinoma. In DNA form, the CDR3 reads TGTGCCAGCAGCTTCGGCTTAGCGGGGGCCTACGAGCAGTACTTC. It translates to CASSFGLAGAYEQYF. Based on the CDR3 plus reference TRBV5-4 and TRBJ2-7, the full variable domain is ETGVTQSPTHLIKTRGQQVTLRCSSQSGHNTVSWYQQALGQGPQFIFQYYREEENGRGNFPPRFSGLQFPNYSSELNVNALELDDSALYLCASSFGLAGAYEQYFGPGTRLTVT.